One and the same sample provided the 31 T cell receptor beta chains below, sequenced in a study of shared clonotypes between healthy human individuals. TCRdb keeps only in-frame clones here, not all; method: immunoSEQ multiplex PCR. This repertoire shows more than 2,000,000 clones, more than 80% found once; its top ten account for about 0.13%. The specimen was naive CD4+ T cells sorted from blood. As to subset: CD45RA+ positively selected. These receptors all stem from a man between 18 and 29 years old in good health.

This chain connects TRBV5-1 to TRBJ1-5; D is possibly TRBD1 (6 bases). V shed 4 bases and J shed 11 bases, with 16 bases lying between them. The CDR3 is 13 residues long. CDR1 and CDR2 (germline): SGHRS, YFSETQ. The CDR3 nucleotides read TGCGCCAGCAGCATCGAGGGGGGTAAAGCCCAGCATTTT. This sequence encodes CASSIEGGKAQHF.

CDR3 sequence (DNA): TGTGCCAGCAGCCCGGGACAGGGATCTGACGAGCAGTACTTC. This translates into CASSPGQGSDEQYF. The genes are TRBV13 and TRBJ2-7; 9 positions agree with TRBD1. The junction had 7 bases not matched to a gene; V was cut back by 5 bases and J by 5 bases. The CDR3 has 14 residues. Germline lookup yields CDR1 PRHDT and CDR2 FYEKMQ (reference sequence).

The J gene is TRBJ2-2, the V gene TRBV30, with D tentatively TRBD1 (5 bases). Looked up from germline, CDR1 is GTSNPN and CDR2 is SVGIG (reference sequence). The ends were cut back, 4 bases at V and 4 bases at J, with 13 bases in the middle. The CDR3 sequence is 14 residues long. This CDR3 is CAWKQVLLTGELFF. CDR3 coding DNA: TGTGCCTGGAAACAGGTCCTCCTCACCGGGGAGCTGTTTTTT.

This clone showed up just a few times. This CDR3 is CAWMRSNLNTEAFF. CDR3 coding DNA: TGTGCCTGGATGAGGTCTAACTTGAACACTGAAGCTTTCTTT. The genes are TRBV30 and TRBJ1-1; D gene uncertain. The CDR3 consists of 14 residues. With 4 bases removed from V and 0 bases from J, the gap between germline ends came to 12 bases. Looked up from germline, CDR1 is GTSNPN and CDR2 is SVGIG (reference sequence).

The rearrangement joins TRBV25-1 to TRBJ1-4; unclear D gene. CDR1 MGHDK and CDR2 SYGVNS come from the germline V gene. V was clipped by 3 bases and J by 8 bases, with 13 bases between them. The CDR3 consists of 14 residues. The CDR3: CASSDWARPEKLFF. Written as DNA, the CDR3 is TGTGCCAGCAGTGACTGGGCCCGCCCCGAAAAACTGTTTTTT.

Remarks on this clone: The same CDR3 can be traced to other DNA sequences in this sample. The CDR3 DNA sequence: TGTGCCTGGAGTGCAGTCTACGAGCAGTACTTC. Protein: CAWSAVYEQYF. The rearrangement uses TRBV30 and TRBJ2-7; unclear D gene. CDR1 GTSNPN and CDR2 SVGIG come from the germline V gene (reference sequence). With 1 base removed from V and 3 bases from J, the gap between germline ends came to 4 bases. CDR3 length: 11 residues.

Turning to this clone: The sample contains more than one DNA sequence encoding this CDR3. The chain combines TRBV7-9 with TRBJ2-7; D uncertain. CDR3 length equals 12 residues. V was clipped by 1 base and J by 6 bases, with 7 bases between them. Per the germline V gene, CDR1 is SEHNR and CDR2 is FQNEAQ (reference sequence). The CDR3 protein is CASSLEAGEQYF. The CDR3, as DNA: TGTGCCAGCAGCTTAGAGGCAGGCGAGCAGTACTTC.

The genes are TRBV5-6 and TRBJ2-3, with TRBD1 matching 9 bases. Per germline, CDR1 SGHDT and CDR2 YYEEEE. V lost 2 bases, J lost 3 bases, and 7 bases stayed unmatched. This CDR3 is 16 amino acids long. In nucleotides, the CDR3 is TGTGCCAGCAGCTTTGGGACAGGGATGATGACAGATACGCAGTATTTT. Translation gives CASSFGTGMMTDTQYF.

This chain links TRBV7-2 with TRBJ2-5, with D unresolved. The CDR3 runs to 12 residues. Trimming stripped 5 bases from V and 6 bases from J, with 10 bases between. Looked up from germline, CDR1 is SGHTA and CDR2 is FQGNSA. CDR3 coding DNA: TGTGCCAGCAGCGCCGCCAAAAAGACCCAGTACTTC. This gives the protein CASSAAKKTQYF.

The chain recombines TRBV30 with TRBJ1-1; TRBD1 matches at 8 bases. The V segment lost 5 bases and the J segment 5 bases; nucleotides outside the gene matches: 10. The CDR3 contains 14 residues. CDR1 is GTSNPN, CDR2 SVGIG, per germline (reference sequence). This chain's CDR3 is CAWLFRGRRTEAFF. The CDR3 DNA reads TGTGCCTGGTTGTTCAGGGGGCGCCGAACTGAAGCTTTCTTT.

This clone has a handful of counts. Different DNA sequences within this sample yield the same CDR3. The V and J genes are TRBV11-2 and TRBJ2-1; D is ambiguous. The V end was cut by 1 base, the J end by 7 bases, with 5 bases between. The germline V gene has CDR1 SGHAT and CDR2 FQNNGV. The CDR3 length is 12 residues. CDR3: CASSLVGNEQFF. The CDR3, as DNA: TGTGCCAGCAGCTTAGTAGGGAATGAGCAGTTCTTC.

This clone occurred once. This same CDR3 is encoded by further DNA sequences in the sample. The chain recombines TRBV18 with TRBJ1-1, with D uncertain. Trimming pared 0 bases from V and 4 bases from J, leaving 6 bases between. The CDR3 is 13 residues long. Germline lookup yields CDR1 KGHSH and CDR2 LQKENI. CDR3 coding DNA: TGTGCCAGCTCACCACCGGGGAGCACTGAAGCTTTCTTT. Translation: CASSPPGSTEAFF.

The V call is TRBV14, the J call TRBJ1-3; weak D call: TRBD1 (6 bases). Germline V gives CDR1 SGHDN, CDR2 FVKESK. The CDR3 covers 16 residues. Trimming left V 4 bases short and J 0 bases short, with 13 bases between. CDR3 DNA sequence: TGTGCCAGCAGCCCCCGGACAGCACGCTCTGGAAACACCATATATTTT. Encoded protein: CASSPRTARSGNTIYF.

V is TRBV10-3 and J is TRBJ2-7; TRBD2 agrees at 8 bases. CDR3 length: 11 amino acids. V shed 11 bases and J 6 bases; nucleotides not matched to a gene: 6. Germline CDR1 and CDR2: ENHRY and SYGVKD. The CDR3 DNA sequence: TGTGCCTCGGGGGGGCTGTTCGAGCAGTACTTC. Encoded protein: CASGGLFEQYF.

The chain joins TRBV5-1 to TRBJ2-7; tentatively, D is TRBD2 (6 bases). Looked up from germline, CDR1 is SGHRS and CDR2 is YFSETQ. V was shortened by 0 bases and J by 3 bases, with 16 bases between the two germline ends. The CDR3 has 16 amino acids. The CDR3 coding sequence is TGCGCCAGCAGCTTGGCCGGGGGTTCGATCTACTACGAGCAGTACTTC. Protein sequence: CASSLAGGSIYYEQYF.

The rearrangement links TRBV27 to TRBJ2-7; D is uncertain. Germline assignment: CDR1 MNHEY and CDR2 SMNVEV (reference sequence). The length of the CDR3 is 12 residues. Trimming stripped 8 bases from V and 2 bases from J, with 10 bases between. The CDR3 DNA sequence: TGTGCCAGCGCCCTCTCTCCCTACGAGCAGTACTTC. As protein: CASALSPYEQYF.

The chain employs TRBV5-4 and TRBJ2-5; weak D call: TRBD2 (5 bases). Trimming stripped 5 bases from V and 5 bases from J, with 19 bases between. The CDR3 sequence is 15 residues long. Germline V gene data show CDR1 as SGHNT and CDR2 as YYREEE (reference sequence). CDR3 sequence reads: CASSTDLIIAETQYF. CDR3 coding DNA: TGTGCCAGCAGTACGGACTTAATAATAGCGGAGACCCAGTACTTC.

The chain recombines TRBV7-2 with TRBJ2-2, with D tentatively TRBD2 (5 bases). The CDR3 is 14 amino acids. Between the trimmed V and J ends, which lost 5 bases and 0 bases, there was a span of 7 bases. The germline CDR1 and CDR2 sequences are SGHTA and FQGNSA. The CDR3 reads CASSPAANTGELFF. The CDR3 region has the DNA TGTGCCAGCAGCCCAGCGGCGAACACCGGGGAGCTGTTTTTT.

This chain connects TRBV2 to TRBJ2-1, with 13 bases matching TRBD2. This CDR3 contains 18 residues. The J segment lost 0 bases and the V segment lost 2 bases, leaving 4 bases of the junction unmatched. CDR1 and CDR2 (germline): SNHLY, FYNNEI. CDR3 in DNA: TGTGCCAGCAGTGAAAAACTAGCGGGAGGGAGCTCCTACAATGAGCAGTTCTTC. Amino acids: CASSEKLAGGSSYNEQFF.

Of note for this clone: The same CDR3 arises from other DNA sequences in this sample as well. V is TRBV2 and J is TRBJ2-3; D is undetermined. CDR3 size: 11 residues. The V end lost 4 bases, the J end lost 5 bases, and 4 bases lay between the germline ends. Germline assignment: CDR1 SNHLY and CDR2 FYNNEI. The CDR3 coding sequence is TGTGCCAGCAGTGTAGGAGATACGCAGTATTTT. It encodes CASSVGDTQYF.

V and J are TRBV27 and TRBJ2-7, with D possibly TRBD1 on 6 matching bases. Germline assignment: CDR1 MNHEY and CDR2 SMNVEV (reference sequence). Trimming pared 2 bases from V and 4 bases from J, leaving 18 bases between. This CDR3 has 16 amino acids. The chain's CDR3 is CASSLIYNRGIYEQYF. CDR3 bases: TGTGCCAGCAGTTTAATCTACAATAGGGGGATTTACGAGCAGTACTTC.

This chain links TRBV30 with TRBJ1-1; no clear D gene. V lost 7 bases to trimming and J lost 0 bases, with 3 bases between them. CDR3 size: 10 residues. Looked up from germline, CDR1 is GTSNPN and CDR2 is SVGIG (reference sequence). The CDR3 sequence is CALMNTEAFF. The CDR3 DNA is TGTGCCTTAATGAACACTGAAGCTTTCTTT.

The chain is built from TRBV2 and TRBJ2-2; 8 bases are a match to TRBD2. This CDR3 is 17 amino acids long. V was clipped by 5 bases and J by 5 bases; unmatched bases: 13. Per the germline V gene, CDR1 is SNHLY and CDR2 is FYNNEI. The CDR3, as DNA: TGTGCCAGCAGTTACCGGGAGGGGGGATTTGGAACCGGGGAGCTGTTTTTT. Its translation is CASSYREGGFGTGELFF.

The rearrangement links TRBV9 to TRBJ2-1, with D maybe TRBD2 (5 bases). Germline CDR1 and CDR2: SGDLS and YYNGEE. The V and J ends lost 1 base and 5 bases respectively, with 7 bases between them. This CDR3 comprises 13 residues. The DNA for the CDR3 is TGTGCCAGCAGCGTATGGAGGCACAATGAGCAGTTCTTC. Translation: CASSVWRHNEQFF.

This chain joins TRBV7-2 and TRBJ2-1, with TRBD1 matching over 11 bases. The V gene end was trimmed by 5 bases and the J gene end by 7 bases; junction bases not matched to a gene: 13. The CDR3 spans 17 residues. Germline loops: CDR1 SGHTA, CDR2 FQGNSA. CDR3 sequence (DNA): TGTGCCAGCAGCCAATCTTCGGCTTGGGACAGGGGGAATGAGCAGTTCTTC. This codes for CASSQSSAWDRGNEQFF.

The chain recombines TRBV6-1 with TRBJ2-2; D possibly corresponds to TRBD1 (5 bases). Germline V gene data show CDR1 as MNHNS and CDR2 as SASEGT. Trimming removed 4 bases from V and 6 bases from J, with 9 bases in between. The CDR3 runs 13 residues. As DNA, the CDR3 is TGTGCCAGCAGTGGGGGCGCGGCCGGGGAGCTGTTTTTT. It yields the protein CASSGGAAGELFF.

The chain employs TRBV7-2 and TRBJ1-2, with D uncertain. Trimming took 5 bases from V and 4 from J, leaving 20 bases between them. Germline lookup yields CDR1 SGHTA and CDR2 FQGNSA. This CDR3 contains 16 residues. In DNA form, the CDR3 reads TGTGCCAGCAGCGGGCCGGCAAGCCTGGGGATCTATGGCTACACCTTC. Its translation: CASSGPASLGIYGYTF. The whole variable domain, remainder taken from reference TRBV7-2 and TRBJ1-2, is GAGVSQSPSNKVTEKGKDVELRCDPISGHTALYWYRQSLGQGLEFLIYFQGNSAPDKSGLPSDRFSAERTGGSVSTLTIQRTQQEDSAVYLCASSGPASLGIYGYTFGSGTRLTVV.

The chain joins TRBV9 to TRBJ2-3, with 7 nucleotides matching TRBD2. The CDR3 is made up of 17 amino acids. V was clipped by 4 bases and J by 0 bases; unmatched bases: 11. The germline CDR1 and CDR2 sequences are SGDLS and YYNGEE. CDR3 in DNA: TGTGCCAGCAGCAAATTGATGCGCGGGGGAAGCACAGATACGCAGTATTTT. Its protein is CASSKLMRGGSTDTQYF.

The chain recombines TRBV6-1 with TRBJ1-1; D may be TRBD1 (5 bases). From germline, CDR1 is MNHNS and CDR2 SASEGT. V lost 3 bases to trimming and J lost 0 bases, with 8 bases between them. The CDR3 length is 14 residues. Here the CDR3 reads CASSENRMNTEAFF. DNA for the CDR3: TGTGCCAGCAGTGAGAACAGGATGAACACTGAAGCTTTCTTT.

The chain recombines TRBV27 with TRBJ2-4; no clear D. Germline CDR1 reads MNHEY; CDR2 reads SMNVEV (reference sequence). V was shortened by 5 bases and J by 0 bases, with 14 bases between the two germline ends. The length of the CDR3 is 16 residues. CDR3 nucleotides: TGTGCCAGCAGTCTGTCAGTGACGATAGCCAAAAACATTCAGTACTTC. It is translated as CASSLSVTIAKNIQYF.

The V gene is TRBV19, the J gene TRBJ2-7, with 9 bases lining up with TRBD1. Germline trimming cut 5 bases from V and 4 bases from J; bases unmatched to any gene: 6. From germline, CDR1 is LNHDA and CDR2 SQIVND (reference sequence). The CDR3 has 14 amino acids. CDR3 sequence: CASSDRGGGYEQYF. The CDR3 DNA reads as TGTGCCAGTAGTGACAGGGGGGGTGGATACGAGCAGTACTTC.